This TCR beta chain was recorded in a study of tumor and adjacent non-tumor tissue in lung cancer. The template was RNA from unsorted bulk tissue. Distant lung tissue was collected more than 3 cm away from the tumor edge. Between August and November 2014, newly diagnosed, chemotherapy-naive lung cancer patients underwent thoracic surgery in China. This clonotype was picked up a small number of times. The antigen remains unidentified. This may be a read error, as it is one base from a much larger clone. TCRbeta libraries were built with three rounds of nested PCR, modified from ARM-PCR. From the multiplex PCR reads, TCRdb called clonotypes with MiXCR, one entry per CDR3 protein. The sample consists of roughly 74,000 distinct CDR3 sequences, approximately 82% of them appearing once. Study findings and constraints: TCR diversity was significantly greater in tumor than normal lung tissue. Top 100 clones took a larger repertoire share in normal lung.

The specimen was distant non-tumor lung tissue. The origin of this receptor is a man between 65 and 80 years old with non-small cell lung cancer.

The CDR3 DNA is TGCAGCGTTGGGGGGCCTGCGAACACCGAGGAGCTGTTTTTT. This gives the protein CSVGGPANTEELFF. This rearrangement joins TRBV29-1 to TRBJ2-2; D is perhaps TRBD1 (6 bases). Germline V gives CDR1 SQVTM, CDR2 ANQGSEA. This CDR3 region has 14 residues.